This T cell receptor beta chain was obtained from a study of brain T cells in children with intractable seizures. Sequenced by immunoSEQ multiplex PCR; TCRdb stores in-frame clones only, minus some. Found here are around 80,000 clones, 91% of them singletons; the top ten hold approximately 24%. Only cases whose brain tissue showed the highest T cell transcript signatures were sequenced. Looked up from germline, CDR1 is LGHDT and CDR2 is YNNKEL (reference sequence). CDR3 length equals 14 residues. Trimming cost V 4 bases and J 7 bases, with 11 bases left between them. Sequences were derived from peripheral blood, sampled at surgery. The chain employs TRBV3-1 (or the pseudogene TRBV3-2) and TRBJ1-6; TRBD1 is a possible D gene (6 bases). The receptor was derived from a girl aged 2-10 years with Rasmussen encephalitis and intractable seizures. CDR3 region: CASSLQGRNSPLHF. The CDR3 nucleotides read TGTGCCAGCAGCCTACAGGGTAGGAATTCACCCCTCCACTTT.